Ten or more counts support the clone carrying this TCR beta chain. The antigen is not known. The sample is drawn from a study of neurological immune-mediated disorders. Trimming removed 5 bases from V and 6 bases from J, with 18 bases in between. The CDR3 loop spans 15 amino acids. Germline assignment: CDR1 MNHEY and CDR2 SMNVEV (reference sequence). MiXCR, applied by TCRdb to the 5' RACE reads, yields one record per CDR3 protein. Of 55,000 to 60,000 distinct CDR3 sequences listed, around 3.5% are singletons. Study-wide results and caveats: Expanded clones shared no identical CDR3 amino acid sequences across subjects, which suggested private TCR-beta repertoires in all groups. In multiple sclerosis patients, the repertoire cluster was unrelated to clinical or MRI findings. Phylogenetic analysis grouped 18 of 34 multiple sclerosis patients' repertoires together, suggesting a possible repertoire signature.

The TCR sequence derives from a woman aged 25-40 years with multiple sclerosis. The chain is built from TRBV27 and TRBJ2-3; tentative D call: TRBD2 (6 bases). Sequencing was done on a sample of PBMCs. Here the CDR3 DNA reads TGTGCCAGCAGTCCCATCTTGCGGAGCGGGGATACGCAGTATTTT. Protein product: CASSPILRSGDTQYF.